A single sample is the source of the 29 T cell receptor beta chains below, sequenced in a study of blood T cell repertoires in COVID-19. Sequencing was performed with immunoSEQ multiplex PCR; in TCRdb, only in-frame clones are kept and a portion is missing. The data hold roughly 270,000 clones, with around 90% observed a single time. Source material: peripheral blood. The source of these receptors is a man between 18 and 35 years old with active or convalescent COVID-19.

The V call is TRBV6-1, the J call TRBJ1-5, with D possibly matching TRBD1 (6 bases). The CDR3 has 16 amino acids. V was cut by 3 bases and J by 7 bases, with 19 bases left in between. Germline V gene data show CDR1 as MNHNS and CDR2 as SASEGT. CDR3 DNA sequence: TGTGCCAGCAGTGACCGGGGTACAGGGCCCAGCCAGCCCCAGCATTTT. Its translation: CASSDRGTGPSQPQHF.

This chain connects TRBV18 to TRBJ1-1, with 7 bases matching TRBD1. Unmatched junction bases numbered 6, after V lost 4 bases and J lost 4 bases. The CDR3 has 14 residues. The germline gives CDR1 KGHSH, CDR2 LQKENI. The CDR3 spells CASSLDRDATEAFF. For the CDR3, the DNA is TGTGCCAGCTCACTCGACAGGGACGCCACTGAAGCTTTCTTT.

The rearrangement links TRBV3-1 (or the pseudogene TRBV3-2) to TRBJ1-1; D is unresolved. CDR1 is LGHDT and CDR2 is YNNKEL in the germline V gene (reference sequence). The V end was cut by 0 bases, the J end by 12 bases, with 11 bases between. The CDR3 runs 12 residues. The CDR3 DNA follows: TGTGCCAGCAGCCAAGAGTCCCGCAGAACTTTCTTT. Its translation: CASSQESRRTFF.

The chain employs TRBV2 and TRBJ1-2, with 8 bases fitting TRBD1. CDR1 is SNHLY, CDR2 FYNNEI, per germline. The CDR3 is 15 residues long. Trimming took 2 bases from V and 2 from J; bases not matched to a gene: 4. CDR3 bases: TGTGCCAGCAGTGAAACAGGGGGTGGAAACTATGGCTACACCTTC. Translation gives CASSETGGGNYGYTF. The full variable domain, with the rest looked up from reference TRBV2 and TRBJ1-2, is EPEVTQTPSHQVTQMGQEVILRCVPISNHLYFYWYRQILGQKVEFLVSFYNNEISEKSEIFDDQFSVERPDGSNFTLKIRSTKLEDSAMYFCASSETGGGNYGYTFGSGTRLTVV.

This chain uses TRBV12-3 or TRBV12-4 with TRBJ1-1; D not resolved. This CDR3 spans 11 amino acids. Between the trimmed V and J ends, which lost 8 bases and 6 bases, there was a span of 10 bases. CDR3 sequence reads: CASLGGAEAFF. CDR3 bases: TGTGCCAGCCTCGGAGGCGCTGAAGCTTTCTTT.

V and J are TRBV27 and TRBJ1-2, with 7 bases matching TRBD1. The CDR3 is made up of 13 amino acids. V was pared by 7 bases and J by 2 bases, with 4 bases of the junction left unmatched. Germline V gene lookup returns CDR1 MNHEY and CDR2 SMNVEV (reference sequence). DNA for the CDR3: TGTGCCAGCACTCGGGACAGCAACTATGGCTACACCTTC. Translating gives CASTRDSNYGYTF.

This chain joins TRBV4-1 and TRBJ1-5; D remains ambiguous. Looked up from germline, CDR1 is MGHRA and CDR2 is YSYEKL. V dropped 0 bases and J dropped 2 bases, with 8 bases sitting between them. There are 15 residues in the CDR3. CDR3 region: CASSQEGRGNQPQHF. For the CDR3, the DNA is TGCGCCAGCAGCCAAGAAGGGCGGGGCAATCAGCCCCAGCATTTT.

This chain joins TRBV19 and TRBJ1-4; 9 bases agree with TRBD1. Trimming removed 5 bases from V and 3 bases from J; junction bases left unmatched: 4. The CDR3 consists of 15 residues. The V gene's germline CDR1 is LNHDA and CDR2 SQIVND (reference sequence). The CDR3 reads CASSLRTGANEKLFF. The CDR3 DNA follows: TGTGCCAGTAGTCTCCGGACAGGGGCTAATGAAAAACTGTTTTTT.

V is TRBV5-5 and J is TRBJ1-6; no definite D call. Germline V gene sequence: CDR1 SGHKS, CDR2 YYEKEE (reference sequence). The CDR3 is 18 amino acids. Trimming took 0 bases from V and 0 from J, leaving 13 bases between them. CDR3: CASSLGVAGSSYNSPLHF. In nucleotides, the CDR3 is TGTGCCAGCAGCTTGGGAGTGGCGGGAAGCTCCTATAATTCACCCCTCCACTTT. The whole variable domain, filled in from reference TRBV5-5 and TRBJ1-6, reads DAGVTQSPTHLIKTRGQQVTLRCSPISGHKSVSWYQQVLGQGPQFIFQYYEKEERGRGNFPDRFSARQFPNYSSELNVNALLLGDSALYLCASSLGVAGSSYNSPLHFGNGTRLTVT.

The genes are TRBV3-1 (or the pseudogene TRBV3-2) and TRBJ1-1, with 9 positions matching TRBD1. The CDR3 sequence is 14 residues long. Trimming removed 3 bases from V and 6 bases from J; junction bases left unmatched: 5. Looked up from germline, CDR1 is LGHDT and CDR2 is YNNKEL (reference sequence). The CDR3 DNA is TGTGCCAGCAGCCAGATACAGGGGGCCCCTGAAGCTTTCTTT. Its translation: CASSQIQGAPEAFF.

V is TRBV27 and J is TRBJ2-7; 8 positions agree with TRBD1. Germline-derived CDR1 and CDR2 are MNHEY and SMNVEV (reference sequence). V was clipped by 5 bases and J by 3 bases; unmatched bases: 9. The CDR3 spans 15 residues. For the CDR3, the DNA is TGTGCCAGCAGTGCCCGGGACAGGCCGAACTACGAGCAGTACTTC. Protein product: CASSARDRPNYEQYF.

The V gene is TRBV14, the J gene TRBJ1-3; 10 positions match TRBD1. Germline CDR1 SGHDN, CDR2 FVKESK. This CDR3 is built from 17 residues. Trimming cost V 3 bases and J 1 base; bases outside gene matches: 6. The CDR3 sequence is CASSHLGQGGSGNTIYF. The CDR3 nucleotides are TGTGCCAGCAGCCACCTAGGACAGGGGGGTTCTGGAAACACCATATATTTT.

J is TRBJ1-5 and V is TRBV7-8; D is ambiguous. The V gene's germline CDR1 is SGHVS and CDR2 FQNEAQ. This CDR3 has 14 residues. V was clipped by 5 bases and J by 0 bases, with 8 bases between them. CDR3 nucleotides: TGTGCCAGCAGCGCACAAGATAGCAATCAGCCCCAGCATTTT. It is translated as CASSAQDSNQPQHF.

The rearrangement joins TRBV9 to TRBJ2-3; TRBD1 matches at 8 bases. The length of the CDR3 is 17 residues. From germline, CDR1 is SGDLS and CDR2 YYNGEE. The junction had 7 bases not matched to a gene; V was cut back by 1 base and J by 0 bases. The CDR3 DNA reads as TGTGCCAGCAGCGTAACCGGGACAGGCCGTAGCACAGATACGCAGTATTTT. Amino acids: CASSVTGTGRSTDTQYF.

This clone was recorded once. J is TRBJ1-4 and V is TRBV29-1; D might be TRBD1 (6 bases). In germline, CDR1 is SQVTM, CDR2 ANQGSEA. This CDR3 contains 14 residues. V lost 6 bases to trimming and J lost 7 bases, with 18 bases between them. CDR3 in DNA: TGCAGCGTGCCGGGACACCTACGCCCTGAAAAACTGTTTTTT. This gives the protein CSVPGHLRPEKLFF.

Only one count was recorded for this clone. V and J are TRBV10-3 and TRBJ1-2; the match to TRBD1 covers 7 bases. Germline values: CDR1 ENHRY, CDR2 SYGVKD. V lost 4 bases, J lost 4 bases, and 15 bases stayed unmatched. CDR3 length: 17 amino acids. The CDR3 DNA is TGTGCCATCAGTGGGCCTCCCAGGGACAGAGGCTCCTATGGCTACACCTTC. Amino acids: CAISGPPRDRGSYGYTF.

J is TRBJ2-5 and V is TRBV3-1 (or the pseudogene TRBV3-2); 9 bases fit TRBD2. The CDR3 has 16 residues. From germline, CDR1 is LGHDT and CDR2 YNNKEL (reference sequence). V lost 0 bases and J lost 5; bases outside the gene matches: 7. The CDR3 nucleotides read TGTGCCAGCAGCCAAGATCTAGCGGGGATTGGGGAGACCCAGTACTTC. Its translation: CASSQDLAGIGETQYF.

The genes are TRBV5-6 and TRBJ2-1; D is perhaps TRBD1 (6 bases). Trimming took off 4 bases at V and 12 bases at J, with 14 bases between the two ends. CDR1 and CDR2 (germline): SGHDT, YYEEEE. There are 12 residues in the CDR3. CDR3 sequence reads: CASSDWGQGQFF. In DNA form, the CDR3 reads TGTGCCAGCAGCGACTGGGGACAAGGGCAGTTCTTC.

The CDR3 loop is CASSLGDRRVEPQHF. Written as DNA, the CDR3 is TGCGCCAGCAGCTTGGGGGACAGGCGGGTGGAGCCCCAGCATTTT. The chain employs TRBV5-1 and TRBJ1-5, with 8 bases aligning to TRBD1. Germline V CDR1 and CDR2: SGHRS, YFSETQ. This CDR3 spans 15 amino acids. V was clipped by 0 bases and J by 8 bases; unmatched bases: 7.

V and J are TRBV12-5 and TRBJ2-4; TRBD1 agrees at 8 bases. V shed 1 base, J shed 2 bases, and the junction held 19 bases outside the gene matches. This CDR3 contains 21 residues. The V gene's germline CDR1 is LGHNT and CDR2 FRNRAP. CDR3 amino acids: CASGLAPKRTGTGIPKNIQYF. CDR3 DNA: TGTGCTAGTGGTTTGGCCCCAAAGCGGACAGGGACAGGAATACCCAAAAACATTCAGTACTTC.

This clone was seen just once. The rearrangement uses TRBV9 and TRBJ2-1, with TRBD2 matching 8 bases. Germline CDR1 reads SGDLS; CDR2 reads YYNGEE. The CDR3 has 10 amino acids. The V gene end was trimmed by 7 bases and the J gene end by 9 bases; junction bases not matched to a gene: 0. The CDR3 bases are TGTGCCAGCGCGGGGGGTGAGCAGTTCTTC. Protein sequence: CASAGGEQFF. Variable domain in full (rest from reference TRBV9 and TRBJ2-1): DSGVTQTPKHLITATGQRVTLRCSPRSGDLSVYWYQQSLDQGLQFLIQYYNGEERAKGNILERFSAQQFPDLHSELNLSSLELGDSALYFCASAGGEQFFGPGTRLTVL.

This clone was detected once. The V and J genes are TRBV5-1 and TRBJ1-5; 8 positions agree with TRBD1. The CDR3 is 14 amino acids. CDR1 and CDR2 from the germline V gene are SGHRS and YFSETQ. The trim removed 4 bases at V and 2 bases at J, leaving 2 bases unmatched. The CDR3 nucleotides read TGCGCCAGCAGCGTGGGACAGGGCAATCAGCCCCAGCATTTT. This sequence encodes CASSVGQGNQPQHF.

V gene TRBV12-3 or TRBV12-4 combines with J gene TRBJ1-4; weak D call: TRBD1 (5 bases). This CDR3 has 13 amino acids. V gave up 2 bases and J gave up 8 bases, with 9 bases separating them. CDR3 nucleotide sequence: TGTGCCAGCAGTTTAACCTCAGGGGAAAAACTGTTTTTT. Protein product: CASSLTSGEKLFF.

V usage is TRBV27 and J usage is TRBJ1-2, with TRBD1 as a possible D gene (5 bases). The germline V gene encodes CDR1 MNHEY and CDR2 SMNVEV (reference sequence). Trimming took 6 bases from V and 0 from J, leaving 8 bases between them. CDR3 length equals 13 residues. CDR3: CASRRDPNYGYTF. The CDR3 bases are TGTGCCAGCAGGCGGGACCCTAACTATGGCTACACCTTC.

This clone was recorded only once. The chain uses TRBV15 and TRBJ2-7, with a weak D call TRBD2 (6 bases). The ends were cut back, 0 bases at V and 2 bases at J, with 20 bases in the middle. The germline CDR1 and CDR2 sequences are LNHNV and YYDKDF (reference sequence). CDR3 length: 18 residues. CDR3 coding DNA: TGTGCCACCAGCAGAGAGGGGGGTCCGGGCGGAGGGACCTACGAGCAGTACTTC. Its translation: CATSREGGPGGGTYEQYF.

The CDR3 protein is CSASNQGAGAFF. CDR3 nucleotide sequence: TGCAGTGCTAGTAATCAGGGGGCGGGAGCTTTCTTT. V gene TRBV20-1 combines with J gene TRBJ1-1, with 8 bases fitting TRBD1. V lost 3 bases, J lost 10 bases, and 7 bases stayed unmatched. The CDR3 is made up of 12 amino acids. In germline, CDR1 is DFQATT, CDR2 SNEGSKA (reference sequence).

The rearrangement links TRBV10-3 to TRBJ1-3, with D perhaps matching TRBD1 (5 bases). Germline assignment: CDR1 ENHRY and CDR2 SYGVKD. The CDR3 is made up of 16 amino acids. The V and J ends lost 3 bases and 0 bases respectively, with 12 bases between them. This chain's CDR3 is CAISDKGQGSGNTIYF. The CDR3 DNA reads as TGTGCCATCAGTGACAAGGGGCAGGGCTCTGGAAACACCATATATTTT.

The CDR3 coding sequence is TGCGCCAGCAGCCAAGAGGGGCGGGGGGTGCAGTATTTT. This sequence encodes CASSQEGRGVQYF. V gene TRBV4-3 combines with J gene TRBJ2-3, with 8 nucleotides matching TRBD2. The CDR3 loop spans 13 amino acids. With V trimmed by 0 bases and J by 11 bases, 4 bases remained unmatched. Germline loops: CDR1 LGHNA, CDR2 YSLEER.

The V gene is TRBV5-1, the J gene TRBJ2-7; 9 bases align to TRBD2. The CDR3 spans 16 residues. Germline V gene lookup returns CDR1 SGHRS and CDR2 YFSETQ. Unmatched junction bases numbered 14, after V lost 0 bases and J lost 10 bases. This CDR3 reads CASSLEAWSSGEEQYF. The CDR3 DNA is TGCGCCAGCAGCTTGGAGGCATGGTCTAGCGGGGAGGAACAGTACTTC.